A selection of T cell receptor beta chains follows, all from one sample in a study of Ad26.COV2.S vaccination and SARS-CoV-2 variants. Clones were read by immunoSEQ multiplex PCR, and TCRdb kept only the in-frame ones, dropping some. Altogether some 390,000 clones are present, about 88% being singletons, with the ten largest covering more than 3%. The input for sequencing was peripheral blood, taken in a trial of Ad26.COV2.S vaccine versus placebo. The receptor source for this set is a person between 18 and 59 years old who received the Ad26.COV2.S COVID-19 vaccine or a placebo. Each CDR3 is given with its conserved first and last residue. D genes are given only for firm matches. Rows may omit the clone size; those that give it use once, few, many or a size class.

>TRBV19|TRBJ1-2|NA|NA
CASSIGWIQGDGYTF
TGTGCCAGTAGTATAGGGTGGATACAAGGCGATGGCTACACCTTC
>TRBV7-2|TRBJ1-3|NA|NA
CASSPGPGTSGNTIYF
TGTGCCAGCAGCCCAGGGCCCGGGACCTCTGGAAACACCATATATTTT
>TRBV6-6|TRBJ2-3|NA|NA
CASSYRRTFGDLTQYF
TGTGCCAGCAGTTACCGGCGGACTTTCGGGGACCTGACGCAGTATTTT
>TRBV6-5|TRBJ2-1|TRBD1|NA
CASSTDREQFF
TGTGCCAGCAGTACGGACAGGGAGCAGTTCTTC
>TRBV2|TRBJ2-2|NA|NA
CASSMQGEAGELFF
TGTGCCAGCAGTATGCAGGGGGAGGCCGGGGAGCTGTTTTTT
>TRBV29-1|TRBJ1-2|NA|NA
CSASTGGGNYGYTF
TGCAGCGCTTCCACGGGTGGGGGGAACTATGGCTACACCTTC
>TRBV7-2|TRBJ1-2|TRBD1|NA
CASSRGVTGSYTF
TGTGCCAGCAGCCGGGGGGTGACAGGGTCCTACACCTTC
>TRBV7-9|TRBJ1-6|NA|NA
CASSSSGSDSPLHF
TGTGCCAGCAGCTCGTCGGGATCAGATTCACCCCTCCACTTT
>TRBV7-2|TRBJ2-4|NA|NA
CASSLTGEDVQYF
TGTGCCAGCAGCTTAACAGGCGAAGACGTTCAGTACTTC
>TRBV18|TRBJ1-2|TRBD1|many
CASSPGTGTGGYTF
TGTGCCAGCTCACCCGGGACAGGGACCGGCGGCTACACCTTC
>TRBV18|TRBJ2-7|NA|few
CASSDSRTAYEQYF
TGTGCCAGCTCCGACAGCAGGACAGCCTACGAGCAGTACTTC
>TRBV6-2/TRBV6-3|TRBJ1-1|NA|NA
CASSYGGAVETFF
TGTGCCAGCAGTTACGGAGGGGCCGTCGAGACTTTCTTT
>TRBV19|TRBJ2-3|TRBD2|NA
CASSMALAGGDTQYF
TGTGCCAGTAGTATGGCTCTAGCGGGGGGCGATACGCAGTATTTT
>TRBV3-1/TRBV3-2|TRBJ2-1|NA|NA
CASSQDVVAGKNEQFF
TGTGCCAGCAGCCAAGACGTAGTGGCGGGTAAAAATGAGCAGTTCTTC
>TRBV7-8|TRBJ1-2|TRBD1|once
CASRPTGGEIGGYTF
TGTGCCAGCAGACCGACAGGGGGCGAAATCGGTGGCTACACCTTC
>TRBV15|TRBJ1-6|NA|NA
CATSRGPSGSSYNSPLHF
TGTGCCACCAGCAGAGGCCCCTCCGGTAGCTCCTATAATTCACCCCTCCACTTT
>TRBV27|TRBJ1-2|NA|NA
CATGGPWGYTF
TGTGCCACGGGGGGGCCTTGGGGCTACACCTTC
>TRBV5-1|TRBJ2-6|NA|NA
CASILDLGGSGANVLTF
TGCGCCAGCATCCTCGACCTTGGGGGCTCTGGGGCCAACGTCCTGACTTTC
>TRBV3-1/TRBV3-2|TRBJ2-7|NA|NA
CASSVQGGASYEQYF
TGTGCCAGCAGCGTCCAGGGGGGCGCTTCGTACGAGCAGTACTTC
>TRBV18|TRBJ2-3|TRBD1|NA
CASSAGQGISTDTQYF
TGTGCCAGCTCAGCGGGACAGGGGATTTCCACAGATACGCAGTATTTT
>TRBV5-4|TRBJ1-2|TRBD1|NA
CASSPSGGRRSDTYGYTF
TGTGCCAGCAGCCCCTCAGGGGGGCGACGAAGCGATACCTATGGCTACACCTTC
>TRBV7-8|TRBJ1-2|NA|few
CASSPRRLTGPRPGYTF
TGTGCCAGCAGCCCCCGTAGGCTCACGGGACCCCGACCGGGCTACACCTTC
>TRBV19|TRBJ2-1|NA|NA
CASRGRPYNEQFF
TGTGCCAGTAGGGGACGGCCCTACAATGAGCAGTTCTTC
>TRBV15|TRBJ1-2|NA|NA
CATSRGLLYGYTF
TGTGCCACCAGCAGGGGGCTACTCTATGGCTACACCTTC
>TRBV19|TRBJ1-5|TRBD1|once
CASGQPPDRGPWRLAQHF
TGTGCCAGCGGCCAACCCCCGGACAGGGGTCCCTGGAGGTTAGCCCAGCATTTT
>TRBV9|TRBJ1-2|NA|NA
CASSLSNSFSYGYTF
TGTGCCAGCAGCCTTTCTAATAGTTTTTCCTATGGCTACACCTTC
>TRBV19|TRBJ2-7|TRBD1|NA
CASSSAGQGVYEQYF
TGTGCCAGTAGTTCGGCGGGACAGGGGGTTTACGAGCAGTACTTC
>TRBV6-5|TRBJ1-2|TRBD1|NA
CASRNRGATYGYTF
TGTGCCAGCAGGAACAGGGGGGCGACCTATGGCTACACCTTC
>TRBV3-1/TRBV3-2|TRBJ2-3|TRBD2|NA
CASSQVTSGTDTQYF
TGTGCCAGCAGCCAAGTAACTAGCGGCACAGATACGCAGTATTTT
>TRBV6-5|TRBJ2-7|TRBD1|NA
CASRSTGTGGHEQYF
TGTGCCAGCAGATCCACCGGGACAGGGGGCCACGAGCAGTACTTC
>TRBV19|TRBJ1-1|TRBD1|NA
CASKEQGFNTEAFF
TGTGCCAGCAAAGAACAGGGGTTTAACACTGAAGCTTTCTTT
>TRBV4-2|TRBJ2-5|NA|NA
CASSQVKGRWGETQYF
TGTGCCAGCAGCCAGGTCAAAGGACGGTGGGGAGAGACCCAGTACTTC
>TRBV19|TRBJ1-2|NA|NA
CASSDRFYGYTF
TGTGCCAGTAGTGACAGGTTCTATGGCTACACCTTC
>TRBV2|TRBJ2-5|NA|NA
CASSEAPGFQETQYF
TGTGCCAGCAGTGAAGCGCCGGGCTTCCAAGAGACCCAGTACTTC
>TRBV27|TRBJ1-1|NA|NA
CASRGRSGADTEAFF
TGTGCCAGCAGGGGGAGGTCCGGGGCGGACACTGAAGCTTTCTTT
>TRBV3-1/TRBV3-2|TRBJ1-1|NA|few
CASSQVSGEAFF
TGTGCCAGCAGCCAAGTATCAGGGGAAGCTTTCTTT
>TRBV11-2|TRBJ2-7|NA|NA
CASSLKMSYEQYF
TGTGCCAGCAGCTTAAAGATGTCCTACGAGCAGTACTTC
>TRBV7-2|TRBJ2-1|TRBD2|NA
CASSGGPSYNEQFF
TGTGCCAGTTCGGGGGGGCCCTCCTACAATGAGCAGTTCTTC
>TRBV6-2/TRBV6-3|TRBJ1-5|NA|NA
CASSPDRMLQPQHF
TGTGCCAGCAGCCCAGACAGGATGCTTCAGCCCCAGCATTTT
>TRBV2|TRBJ2-1|TRBD1|NA
CASSDGQGHNEQFF
TGTGCCAGCAGTGACGGACAGGGCCACAATGAGCAGTTCTTC
>TRBV5-4|TRBJ2-1|NA|NA
CASSLGGWDLGNEQFF
TGTGCCAGCAGCTTAGGGGGGTGGGACTTGGGGAATGAGCAGTTCTTC
>TRBV12-3/TRBV12-4|TRBJ1-2|NA|NA
CASSFGQGVFYTF
TGTGCCAGCAGTTTTGGGCAGGGTGTTTTCTACACCTTC
>TRBV18|TRBJ2-3|NA|NA
CASSPVRDHTDTQYF
TGTGCCAGCTCACCTGTCAGGGACCACACAGATACGCAGTATTTT
>TRBV7-9|TRBJ2-7|NA|NA
CASSDLSYEQYF
TGTGCCAGCAGTGACCTCTCCTACGAGCAGTACTTC
>TRBV19|TRBJ1-5|NA|NA
CASSIGRTSNQPQHF
TGTGCCAGTAGTATAGGAAGAACTAGCAATCAGCCCCAGCATTTT
>TRBV6-5|TRBJ1-1|NA|NA
CASSSAQLRNTEAFF
TGTGCCAGCAGTTCAGCTCAGTTACGAAACACTGAAGCTTTCTTT
>TRBV10-3|TRBJ2-1|NA|NA
CAISDFDSSSYNEQFF
TGTGCCATCAGTGATTTTGACTCTAGCTCCTACAATGAGCAGTTCTTC
>TRBV5-1|TRBJ2-7|TRBD1|NA
CASSLPDRDEQYF
TGCGCCAGCAGCTTACCTGACAGGGACGAGCAGTACTTC
>TRBV27|TRBJ1-5|TRBD1|NA
CASSPGQENQPQHF
TGTGCCAGCAGTCCGGGACAGGAGAATCAGCCCCAGCATTTT
>TRBV4-1|TRBJ2-4|TRBD2|NA
CASSQGGLAELKNIQYF
TGCGCCAGCAGCCAAGGGGGACTAGCGGAACTGAAAAACATTCAGTACTTC
>TRBV10-3|TRBJ2-7|TRBD1|NA
CAIRRQGDSYEQYF
TGTGCCATCAGGAGACAGGGAGATTCCTACGAGCAGTACTTC
>TRBV27|TRBJ1-1|NA|NA
CASSLPNTEAFF
TGTGCCAGCAGTTTACCAAACACTGAAGCTTTCTTT